The present entry profiles one TCR beta chain with its context. Antigen unknown. This sample is drawn from a study of OX40 agonist ivuxolimab in advanced cancers. About the research overall: With a range of about 20 to 79, age averaged 60 years, and around 83% were male. Prior anti-PD-1, anti-PD-L1 or anti-CTLA-4 therapy was allowed; approximately 41% had some.

Libraries were prepared by immunoSEQ multiplex PCR; TCRdb keeps only in-frame clonotypes and omits some of them. The repertoire includes around 150,000 clones, roughly 92% of them detected once, and around 0.31% sits in the top ten. The trim removed 5 bases at V and 2 bases at J, leaving 10 bases unmatched. Germline CDR1 is SEHNR and CDR2 is FQNEAQ (reference sequence). The CDR3 has 17 amino acids. Sampled blood was obtained at baseline, cycle 4 day 1, and cycle 7 day 1. The study, taken as a whole, reports: Both CD4+ and CD8+ T cell populations in blood had undergone clonal expansion by week 6 at 0.1 to 3.0 mg/kg.

Source: CD4+ or CD8+ T cells sorted from blood, taken in a trial of the OX40 agonist ivuxolimab. This chain uses TRBV7-9 with TRBJ1-5, with 9 bases matching TRBD1. The TCR comes from an adult with an advanced solid tumor such as melanoma, head and neck, liver or kidney cancer. The CDR3 region is CASSRLTGGGGNQPQHF. Written as DNA, the CDR3 is TGTGCCAGCAGCCGCCTCACAGGGGGCGGCGGCAATCAGCCCCAGCATTTT.